This passage covers 27 T cell receptor beta chains from one sample sequenced in a study of identical twins. Each CDR3 protein gets one entry after TCRdb re-called the 5' RACE reads with MiXCR. The profile shows just over 500,000 distinct CDR3 sequences, about 20% of them singletons. These data also formed part of another study, on T cells expressing NK-cell markers.

Sequencing was done on a sample of CD4+ T cells sorted from blood. These receptors were collected from a woman between 18 and 30 years old in good health.

The rearrangement joins TRBV7-9 to TRBJ2-1; 9 nucleotides line up with TRBD2. The CDR3 has 15 amino acids. With 2 bases clipped from V and 8 bases from J, the junction kept 7 bases outside the gene matches. CDR1 SEHNR and CDR2 FQNEAQ come from the germline V gene (reference sequence). CDR3 region: CASSLSSGVMYEQFF. The CDR3 nucleotides read TGTGCCAGCAGCTTATCTAGCGGGGTAATGTATGAGCAGTTCTTC.

V is TRBV29-1 and J is TRBJ1-2; TRBD1 might be the D (6 bases). Trimming took 5 bases from V and 7 from J, leaving 14 bases between them. The germline V gene has CDR1 SQVTM and CDR2 ANQGSEA. The CDR3 has 12 amino acids. The chain's CDR3 is CSVSGGSGGYTF. The CDR3 region has the DNA TGCAGCGTTTCGGGGGGCTCGGGTGGCTACACCTTC.

This sequence joins TRBV12-3 or TRBV12-4 and TRBJ1-2, with a weak D call TRBD1 (5 bases). This CDR3 contains 14 residues. V lost 2 bases, J lost 0 bases, and 7 bases lay in between. The CDR3 DNA is TGTGCCAGCAGTTTACGGGGGTCTAACTATGGCTACACCTTC. Its translation: CASSLRGSNYGYTF.

The genes are TRBV9 and TRBJ2-1; 7 nucleotides agree with TRBD2. Trimming removed 3 bases from V and 0 bases from J; junction bases left unmatched: 3. CDR3 size: 15 residues. CDR1 is SGDLS, CDR2 YYNGEE, per germline. This CDR3 reads CASSAGLDSYNEQFF. CDR3 sequence (DNA): TGTGCCAGCAGCGCAGGACTAGACTCCTACAATGAGCAGTTCTTC.

This chain joins TRBV7-9 and TRBJ1-3; D unresolved. Germline V gene lookup returns CDR1 SEHNR and CDR2 FQNEAQ (reference sequence). The CDR3 is 15 amino acids. V was trimmed by 0 bases and J by 0 bases, leaving 6 bases between them. The CDR3 loop is CASSLAVISGNTIYF. CDR3 sequence (DNA): TGTGCCAGCAGCTTAGCAGTTATCTCTGGAAACACCATATATTTT.

V is TRBV12-3 or TRBV12-4 and J is TRBJ1-2; 8 positions match TRBD1. The CDR3 is 14 residues long. V lost 6 bases to trimming and J lost 6 bases; unmatched junction nucleotides: 9. DNA for the CDR3: TGTGCCAGCAGACCTCACCGGACAGGGAATGGCTACACCTTC. Amino acids: CASRPHRTGNGYTF.

The chain combines TRBV12-3 or TRBV12-4 with TRBJ2-7; D perhaps matches TRBD2 (6 bases). This CDR3 is 15 amino acids long. Trimming took 5 bases from V and 5 from J, leaving 19 bases between them. CDR3 nucleotide sequence: TGTGCCAGCAGTAATCGGGACTCCGGGCCTGACGAGCAGTACTTC. This sequence encodes CASSNRDSGPDEQYF.

This clonotype has at least ten counts. V usage is TRBV20-1 and J usage is TRBJ1-1; the match to TRBD1 covers 8 bases. Germline CDR1 and CDR2: DFQATT and SNEGSKA (reference sequence). The CDR3 has 12 amino acids. With V trimmed by 4 bases and J by 4 bases, 2 bases remained unmatched. Here the CDR3 DNA reads TGCAGTGCTAAAACAGGGGGCACTGAAGCTTTCTTT. Translation: CSAKTGGTEAFF.

Only a few counts were recorded for this clonotype. This chain links TRBV20-1 with TRBJ2-1; D unresolved. Germline V gene data show CDR1 as DFQATT and CDR2 as SNEGSKA (reference sequence). CDR3 length: 11 amino acids. Trimming removed 6 bases at V and 6 bases at J, with 9 bases between. The CDR3 region is CSAYRSNEQFF. CDR3 in DNA: TGCAGTGCATATCGGTCCAATGAGCAGTTCTTC.

The rearrangement joins TRBV12-3 or TRBV12-4 to TRBJ1-1; the D is unclear. With 5 bases removed from V and 0 bases from J, the gap between germline ends came to 10 bases. The CDR3 is made up of 14 amino acids. CDR3 sequence: CASSRRNMNTEAFF. CDR3 DNA sequence: TGTGCCAGCAGTAGACGGAACATGAACACTGAAGCTTTCTTT.

This clonotype was seen only a few times. The CDR3 coding sequence is TGTGCCAGCAGCTTACAGGGATATTACAATGAGCAGTTCTTC. This gives the protein CASSLQGYYNEQFF. The chain is built from TRBV7-2 and TRBJ2-1, with a tentative D call TRBD1 (5 bases). V was cut by 2 bases and J by 4 bases, with 9 bases left in between. The CDR3 contains 14 residues. Per the germline V gene, CDR1 is SGHTA and CDR2 is FQGNSA.

The CDR3 DNA sequence: TGTGCCAGTGGCCTGGTGGGCCCCTCATCCTATGGCTACACCTTC. Amino acid sequence: CASGLVGPSSYGYTF. The V call is TRBV19, the J call TRBJ1-2; D ambiguous. The germline V gene encodes CDR1 LNHDA and CDR2 SQIVND (reference sequence). The CDR3 totals 15 residues. With 8 bases removed from V and 4 bases from J, the gap between germline ends came to 20 bases.

This clonotype was picked up a small number of times. This chain connects TRBV20-1 to TRBJ2-7, with TRBD2 identical over 10 bases. Germline V gives CDR1 DFQATT, CDR2 SNEGSKA (reference sequence). The CDR3 contains 15 residues. The trim removed 6 bases at V and 0 bases at J, leaving 8 bases unmatched. CDR3 DNA sequence: TGCAGTGCCGACCCTACTAGCGGGATCTCCTACGAGCAGTACTTC. Its protein is CSADPTSGISYEQYF.

DNA of the CDR3: TGTGCCAGCAACTCCCGGGACTACAATGAGCAGTTCTTC. This sequence encodes CASNSRDYNEQFF. The chain carries TRBV12-3 or TRBV12-4 and TRBJ2-1; D is perhaps TRBD2 (5 bases). The CDR3 length is 13 residues. The V gene lost 7 bases and the J gene lost 3 bases, with 10 bases spanning the gap.

This clonotype was seen more than once but under ten times. CDR3 DNA sequence: TGCGCCAGCAGCTCCCCGGGCGGGACAGGGACTGATACGCAGTATTTT. Its translation is CASSSPGGTGTDTQYF. This rearrangement joins TRBV5-1 to TRBJ2-3, with 9 nucleotides matching TRBD1. The CDR3 contains 16 residues. V gave up 3 bases and J gave up 6 bases; unmatched junction bases: 11. CDR1 is SGHRS and CDR2 is YFSETQ in the germline V gene.

This clonotype was counted between two and nine times. J is TRBJ2-5 and V is TRBV2; perhaps TRBD1 as D (5 bases). CDR1 SNHLY and CDR2 FYNNEI come from the germline V gene. V lost 6 bases and J 4 bases, leaving 9 bases between the germline ends. The CDR3 has 12 amino acids. The CDR3 coding sequence is TGTGCCAGCAGGGCAGGGCGAGAGACCCAGTACTTC. It codes for CASRAGRETQYF.

V and J are TRBV5-1 and TRBJ1-4; 9 bases align to TRBD1. With V trimmed by 0 bases and J by 7 bases, 10 bases remained unmatched. CDR3 length equals 17 residues. Germline values: CDR1 SGHRS, CDR2 YFSETQ. CDR3 loop: CASSLGPSSDRGEKLFF. CDR3 nucleotides: TGCGCCAGCAGCTTGGGCCCAAGTTCGGACAGGGGTGAAAAACTGTTTTTT. Full variable domain (remainder filled in from reference TRBV5-1 and TRBJ1-4): KAGVTQTPRYLIKTRGQQVTLSCSPISGHRSVSWYQQTPGQGLQFLFEYFSETQRNKGNFPGRFSGRQFSNSRSEMNVSTLELGDSALYLCASSLGPSSDRGEKLFFGSGTQLSVL.

This rearrangement joins TRBV12-3 or TRBV12-4 to TRBJ2-7; 7 bases agree with TRBD1. The J segment lost 5 bases and the V segment lost 8 bases, leaving 15 bases of the junction unmatched. This CDR3 comprises 15 residues. The DNA of the CDR3 is TGTGCCAGCTCTCATCCCCGGGGACAGTTCCACGAGCAGTACTTC. Protein: CASSHPRGQFHEQYF.

The rearrangement links TRBV12-3 or TRBV12-4 to TRBJ2-6, with TRBD1 as a possible D gene (6 bases). Trimming left V 6 bases short and J 0 bases short, with 18 bases between. The CDR3 is 18 residues long. The CDR3 bases are TGTGCCAGCAGGACGACAAGGGGGATTAGCTCTGGGGCCAACGTCCTGACTTTC. Its protein product is CASRTTRGISSGANVLTF.

The rearrangement links TRBV5-5 to TRBJ1-2; TRBD1 aligns across 8 bases. The CDR3 spans 15 residues. V was pared by 4 bases and J by 3 bases, with 8 bases of the junction left unmatched. CDR1 SGHKS and CDR2 YYEKEE come from the germline V gene (reference sequence). The CDR3 is CASSPWTGRDYGYTF. The CDR3 DNA reads TGTGCCAGCAGCCCGTGGACAGGGAGAGACTATGGCTACACCTTC.

The J gene is TRBJ2-7, the V gene TRBV12-3 or TRBV12-4; 11 bases are a match to TRBD1. J lost 6 bases, V lost 3 bases, and 4 bases had no gene match. The CDR3 sequence is 14 residues long. The CDR3 reads CASSLGQGVVEQYF. DNA for the CDR3: TGTGCCAGCAGTTTGGGACAGGGGGTGGTCGAGCAGTACTTC.

This clonotype was seen a handful of times. This chain joins TRBV15 and TRBJ2-3; D possibly uses TRBD1 or TRBD2 (5 bases each). Deletions cut 4 bases from V and 1 base from J, with 6 bases between. The CDR3 is 13 residues long. Germline V lookup: CDR1 LNHNV, CDR2 YYDKDF (reference sequence). The CDR3 nucleotides are TGTGCCACCAGCAAGGGACGCACAGATACGCAGTATTTT. Protein product: CATSKGRTDTQYF.

This chain connects TRBV2 to TRBJ2-7, with 8 bases matching TRBD1. This CDR3 has 14 residues. The germline V gene encodes CDR1 SNHLY and CDR2 FYNNEI. After removal of 6 bases from V and 5 bases from J, the junction contained 9 bases not matched to a gene. CDR3 bases: TGTGCCAGCAGAGAGACAGGGGCCAACAACGAGCAGTACTTC. Amino acids: CASRETGANNEQYF.

This sequence joins TRBV9 and TRBJ2-1; 10 nucleotides align to TRBD1. The CDR3 is 16 residues long. Germline V CDR1 and CDR2: SGDLS, YYNGEE. The V gene end was trimmed by 0 bases and the J gene end by 7 bases; junction bases not matched to a gene: 7. The CDR3 protein is CASSVVWDRGINEQFF. The CDR3 coding sequence is TGTGCCAGCAGCGTAGTCTGGGACAGGGGTATAAATGAGCAGTTCTTC.

The V gene is TRBV20-1, the J gene TRBJ1-5; D ambiguous. The CDR3 covers 11 residues. V gave up 5 bases and J gave up 5 bases, with 7 bases separating them. In germline, CDR1 is DFQATT, CDR2 SNEGSKA (reference sequence). The CDR3 loop is CSAGGYQPQHF. CDR3 DNA sequence: TGCAGTGCTGGAGGTTATCAGCCCCAGCATTTT.

The sample holds a few counts of this clonotype. The chain couples TRBV6-5 to TRBJ2-1; TRBD1 or TRBD2 may be the D gene (5 bases each). Trimming removed 0 bases at V and 0 bases at J, with 12 bases between. Germline-derived CDR1 and CDR2 are MNHEY and SVGAGI. The CDR3 length is 17 residues. The CDR3 protein is CASSYSGRRLSYNEQFF. The CDR3, as DNA: TGTGCCAGCAGTTACTCGGGACGGCGTCTCTCCTACAATGAGCAGTTCTTC.

The rearrangement uses TRBV5-1 and TRBJ1-2; 9 nucleotides agree with TRBD1. Per the germline V gene, CDR1 is SGHRS and CDR2 is YFSETQ. There are 13 residues in the CDR3. The V segment lost 6 bases and the J segment 10 bases; nucleotides outside the gene matches: 10. The CDR3 DNA follows: TGCGCCAGCAACAAGGACAGGGGTGACGACTACACCTTC. Protein: CASNKDRGDDYTF.